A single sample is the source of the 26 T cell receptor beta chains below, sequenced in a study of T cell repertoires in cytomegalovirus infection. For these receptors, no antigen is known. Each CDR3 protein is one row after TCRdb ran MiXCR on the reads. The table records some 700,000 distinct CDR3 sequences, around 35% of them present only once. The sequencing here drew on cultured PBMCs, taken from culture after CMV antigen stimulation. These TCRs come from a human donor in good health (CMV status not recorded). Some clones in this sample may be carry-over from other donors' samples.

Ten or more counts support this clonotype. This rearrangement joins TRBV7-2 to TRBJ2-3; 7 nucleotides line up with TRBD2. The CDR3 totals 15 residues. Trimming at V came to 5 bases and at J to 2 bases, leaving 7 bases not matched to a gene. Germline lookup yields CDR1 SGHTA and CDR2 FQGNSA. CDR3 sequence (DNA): TGTGCCAGCAGCCCTACCGGGACTACCACAGATACGCAGTATTTT. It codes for CASSPTGTTTDTQYF. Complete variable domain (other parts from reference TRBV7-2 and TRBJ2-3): GAGVSQSPSNKVTEKGKDVELRCDPISGHTALYWYRQSLGQGLEFLIYFQGNSAPDKSGLPSDRFSAERTGGSVSTLTIQRTQQEDSAVYLCASSPTGTTTDTQYFGPGTRLTVL.

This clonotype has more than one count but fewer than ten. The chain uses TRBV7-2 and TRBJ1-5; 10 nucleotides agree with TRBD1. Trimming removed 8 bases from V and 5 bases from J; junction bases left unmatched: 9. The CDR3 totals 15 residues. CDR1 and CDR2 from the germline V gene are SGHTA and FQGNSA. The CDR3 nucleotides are TGTGCCAGCGGCAGACAGGGGGCAGCGGATCAGCCCCAGCATTTT. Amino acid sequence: CASGRQGAADQPQHF.

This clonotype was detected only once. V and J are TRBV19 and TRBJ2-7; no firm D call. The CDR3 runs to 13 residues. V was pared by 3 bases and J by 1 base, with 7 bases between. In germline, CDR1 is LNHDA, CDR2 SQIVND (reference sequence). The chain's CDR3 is CASSMSMSYEQYF. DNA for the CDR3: TGTGCCAGTAGTATGTCGATGTCCTACGAGCAGTACTTC.

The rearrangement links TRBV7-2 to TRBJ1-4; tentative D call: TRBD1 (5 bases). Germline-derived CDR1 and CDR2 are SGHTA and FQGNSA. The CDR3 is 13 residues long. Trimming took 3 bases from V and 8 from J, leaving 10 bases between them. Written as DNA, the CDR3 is TGTGCCAGCAGCTTCGCCCGGGGGGAAAAACTGTTTTTT. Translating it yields CASSFARGEKLFF.

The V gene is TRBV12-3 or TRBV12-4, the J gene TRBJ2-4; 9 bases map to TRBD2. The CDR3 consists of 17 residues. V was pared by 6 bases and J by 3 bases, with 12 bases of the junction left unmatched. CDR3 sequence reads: CASRRGGLAGYKNIQYF. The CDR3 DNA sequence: TGTGCCAGCAGGCGGGGGGGGCTAGCGGGATACAAAAACATTCAGTACTTC.

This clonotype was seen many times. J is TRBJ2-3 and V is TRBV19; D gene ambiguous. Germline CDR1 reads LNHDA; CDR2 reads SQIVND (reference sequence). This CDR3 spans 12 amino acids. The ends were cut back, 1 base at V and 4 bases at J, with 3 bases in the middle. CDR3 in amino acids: CASSIAADTQYF. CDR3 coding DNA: TGTGCCAGTAGTATAGCAGCAGATACGCAGTATTTT.

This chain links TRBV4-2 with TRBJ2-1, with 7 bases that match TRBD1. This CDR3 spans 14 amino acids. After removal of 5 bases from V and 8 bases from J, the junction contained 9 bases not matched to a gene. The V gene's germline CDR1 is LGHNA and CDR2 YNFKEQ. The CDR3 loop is CASSARQGRYEQFF. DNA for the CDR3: TGTGCCAGCAGCGCGCGACAGGGCCGCTATGAGCAGTTCTTC.

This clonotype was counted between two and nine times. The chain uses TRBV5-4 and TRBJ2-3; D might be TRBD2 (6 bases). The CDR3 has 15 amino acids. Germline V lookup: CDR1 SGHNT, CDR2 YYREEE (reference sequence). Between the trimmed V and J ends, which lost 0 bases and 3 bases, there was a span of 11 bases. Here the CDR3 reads CASSLGAGDTDTQYF. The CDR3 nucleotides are TGTGCCAGCAGCTTGGGAGCGGGTGATACAGATACGCAGTATTTT.

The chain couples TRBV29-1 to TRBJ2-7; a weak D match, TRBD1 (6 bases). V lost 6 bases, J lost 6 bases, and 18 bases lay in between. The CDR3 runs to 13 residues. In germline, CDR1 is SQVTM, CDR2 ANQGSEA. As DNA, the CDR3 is TGCAGCGTCATCGACAGGAGCGCCGGCGAGCAGTACTTC. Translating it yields CSVIDRSAGEQYF.

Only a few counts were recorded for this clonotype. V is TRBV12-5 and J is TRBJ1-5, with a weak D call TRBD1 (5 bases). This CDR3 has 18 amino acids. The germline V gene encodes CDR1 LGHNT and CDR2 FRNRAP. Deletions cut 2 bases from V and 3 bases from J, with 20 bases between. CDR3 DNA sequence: TGTGCTAGTGGTTTGTCCTACCGGGGACTTCAATTCAATCAGCCCCAGCATTTT. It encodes CASGLSYRGLQFNQPQHF.

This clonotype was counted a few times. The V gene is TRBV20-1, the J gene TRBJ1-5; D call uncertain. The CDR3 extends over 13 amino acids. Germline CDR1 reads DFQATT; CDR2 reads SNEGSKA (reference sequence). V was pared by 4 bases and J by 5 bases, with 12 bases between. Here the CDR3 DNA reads TGCAGTGCTAATTCGGAGATTGATCAGCCCCAGCATTTT. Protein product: CSANSEIDQPQHF.

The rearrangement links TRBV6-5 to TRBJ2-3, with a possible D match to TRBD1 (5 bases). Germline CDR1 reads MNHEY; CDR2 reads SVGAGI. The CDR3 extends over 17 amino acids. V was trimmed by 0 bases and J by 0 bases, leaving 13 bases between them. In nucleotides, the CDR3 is TGTGCCAGCAGTTACTCTGGGCGGACACAAAGCACAGATACGCAGTATTTT. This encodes CASSYSGRTQSTDTQYF.

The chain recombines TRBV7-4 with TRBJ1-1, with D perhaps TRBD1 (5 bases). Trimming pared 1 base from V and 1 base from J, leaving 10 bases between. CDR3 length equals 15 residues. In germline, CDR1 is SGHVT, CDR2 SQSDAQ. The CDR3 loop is CASSLVGERNTEAFF. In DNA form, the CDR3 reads TGTGCCAGCAGCTTAGTGGGGGAGAGGAACACTGAAGCTTTCTTT.

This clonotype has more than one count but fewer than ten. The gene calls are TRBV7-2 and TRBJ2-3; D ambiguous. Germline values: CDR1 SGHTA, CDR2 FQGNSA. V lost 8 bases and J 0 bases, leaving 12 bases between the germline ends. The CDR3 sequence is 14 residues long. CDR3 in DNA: TGTGCCAGCTCTAGTATGTCTAGCACAGATACGCAGTATTTT. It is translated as CASSSMSSTDTQYF.

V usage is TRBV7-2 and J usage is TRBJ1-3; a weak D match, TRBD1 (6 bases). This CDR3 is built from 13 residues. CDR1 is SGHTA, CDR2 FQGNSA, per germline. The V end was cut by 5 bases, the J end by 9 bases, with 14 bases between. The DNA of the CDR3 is TGTGCCAGCAGCCAGGGACAAGCAGGCACCATATATTTT. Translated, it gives CASSQGQAGTIYF.

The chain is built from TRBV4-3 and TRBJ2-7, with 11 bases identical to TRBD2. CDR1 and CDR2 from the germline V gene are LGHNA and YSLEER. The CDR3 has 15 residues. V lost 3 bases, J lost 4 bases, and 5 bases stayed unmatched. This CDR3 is CASSHLAGGPYEQYF. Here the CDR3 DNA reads TGCGCCAGCAGCCACCTAGCGGGAGGCCCTTACGAGCAGTACTTC.

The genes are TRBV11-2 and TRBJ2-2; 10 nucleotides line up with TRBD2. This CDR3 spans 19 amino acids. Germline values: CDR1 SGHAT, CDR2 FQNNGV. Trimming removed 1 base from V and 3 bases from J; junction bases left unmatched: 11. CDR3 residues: CASSLVSFGLAEHTGELFF. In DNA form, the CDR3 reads TGTGCCAGCAGCTTAGTATCATTCGGACTAGCGGAGCACACCGGGGAGCTGTTTTTT.

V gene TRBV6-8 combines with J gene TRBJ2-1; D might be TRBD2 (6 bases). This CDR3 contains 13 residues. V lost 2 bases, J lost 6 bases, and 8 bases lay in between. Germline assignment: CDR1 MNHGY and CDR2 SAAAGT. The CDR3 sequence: CASSYLEGNEQFF. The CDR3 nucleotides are TGTGCCAGCAGTTACCTGGAGGGCAATGAGCAGTTCTTC.

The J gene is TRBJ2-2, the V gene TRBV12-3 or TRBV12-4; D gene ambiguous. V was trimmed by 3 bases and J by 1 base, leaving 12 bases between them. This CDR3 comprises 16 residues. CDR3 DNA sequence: TGTGCCAGCAGTTTGAAGCCGACCCTGAACACCGGGGAGCTGTTTTTT. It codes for CASSLKPTLNTGELFF.

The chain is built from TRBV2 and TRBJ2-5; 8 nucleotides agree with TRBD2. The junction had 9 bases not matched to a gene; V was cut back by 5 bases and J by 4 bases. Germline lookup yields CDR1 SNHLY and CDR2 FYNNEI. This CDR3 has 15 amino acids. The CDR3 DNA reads TGTGCCAGCAGTCCTACCCGCCTAGCGGGAGAGACCCAGTACTTC. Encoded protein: CASSPTRLAGETQYF.

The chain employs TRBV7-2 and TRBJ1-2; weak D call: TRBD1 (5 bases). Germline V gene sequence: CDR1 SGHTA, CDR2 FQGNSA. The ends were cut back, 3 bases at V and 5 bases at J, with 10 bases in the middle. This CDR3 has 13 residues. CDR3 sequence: CASSLGVPYGYTF. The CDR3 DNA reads TGTGCCAGCAGCTTGGGGGTTCCGTATGGCTACACCTTC. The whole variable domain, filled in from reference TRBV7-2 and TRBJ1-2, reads GAGVSQSPSNKVTEKGKDVELRCDPISGHTALYWYRQSLGQGLEFLIYFQGNSAPDKSGLPSDRFSAERTGGSVSTLTIQRTQQEDSAVYLCASSLGVPYGYTFGSGTRLTVV.

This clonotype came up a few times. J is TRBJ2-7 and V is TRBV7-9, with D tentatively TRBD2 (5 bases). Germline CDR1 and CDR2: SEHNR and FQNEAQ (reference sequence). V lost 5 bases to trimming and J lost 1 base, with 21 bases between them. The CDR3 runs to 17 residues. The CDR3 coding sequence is TGTGCCAGCAGCCTACCTCTCCCCACGGGGATGTCCTACGAGCAGTACTTC. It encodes CASSLPLPTGMSYEQYF. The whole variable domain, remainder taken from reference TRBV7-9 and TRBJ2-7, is DTGVSQNPRHKITKRGQNVTFRCDPISEHNRLYWYRQTLGQGPEFLTYFQNEAQLEKSRLLSDRFSAERPKGSFSTLEIQRTEQGDSAMYLCASSLPLPTGMSYEQYFGPGTRLTVT.

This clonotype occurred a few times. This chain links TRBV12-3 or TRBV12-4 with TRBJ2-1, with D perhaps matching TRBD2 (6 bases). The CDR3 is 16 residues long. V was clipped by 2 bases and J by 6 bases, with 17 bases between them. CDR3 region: CASSLRRLVPGNEQFF. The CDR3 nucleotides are TGTGCCAGCAGTTTACGGAGACTAGTTCCGGGCAATGAGCAGTTCTTC.

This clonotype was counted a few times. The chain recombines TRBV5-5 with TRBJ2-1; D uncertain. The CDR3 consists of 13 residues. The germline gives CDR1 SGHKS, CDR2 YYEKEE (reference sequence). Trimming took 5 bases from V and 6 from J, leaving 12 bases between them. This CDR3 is CASSVGLGNEQFF. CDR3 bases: TGTGCCAGCAGTGTGGGGTTGGGCAATGAGCAGTTCTTC.

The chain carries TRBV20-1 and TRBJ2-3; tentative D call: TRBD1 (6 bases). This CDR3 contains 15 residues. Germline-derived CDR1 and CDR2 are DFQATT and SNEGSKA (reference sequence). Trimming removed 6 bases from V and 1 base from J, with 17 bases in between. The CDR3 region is CSAPRGPGRTDTQYF. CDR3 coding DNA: TGCAGTGCCCCCAGGGGCCCAGGTCGCACAGATACGCAGTATTTT.

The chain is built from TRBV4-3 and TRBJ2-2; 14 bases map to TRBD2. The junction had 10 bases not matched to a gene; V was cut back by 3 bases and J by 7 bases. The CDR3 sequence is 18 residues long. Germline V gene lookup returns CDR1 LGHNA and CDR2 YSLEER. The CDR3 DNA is TGCGCCAGCAGCCATGACCGACTAGCGGGAGGGCTGGGCGGGGAGCTGTTTTTT. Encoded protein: CASSHDRLAGGLGGELFF.